This T cell receptor beta chain was observed in a study of blood T cells in healthy people across ages. Study results and limitations: With age, beta diversity per million T cells declined roughly linearly, significantly by about 40.

All donors came from Russia, were Caucasian and healthy, and spanned ages about 6 to 100. Extraction of total RNA produced a minimum of 5 micrograms from each sample. This clonotype was recorded a few times. Its cognate antigen is unknown. The CDR3 is 16 residues long. V lost 2 bases, J lost 1 base, and 5 bases stayed unmatched. Germline V gene lookup returns CDR1 MNHEY and CDR2 SVGEGT. Alongside a J-beta primer mix, a sample-barcoded 5' primer served in a second PCR lasting 7 to 11 cycles. TCRdb reprocessed the 5' RACE reads with MiXCR, giving one entry per CDR3 protein. Of around 1,000,000 distinct CDR3 sequences listed, roughly a quarter are singletons. This sample also belongs to another study, concerning T cells of mothers and their children. That paper adds: Related and unrelated pairs show TCR recombination output that thymic selection shapes similarly.

Material: blood. V gene TRBV6-2 or TRBV6-3 combines with J gene TRBJ2-4; TRBD1 agrees at 7 bases. This receptor was identified in a girl aged 2-10 years in good health. The CDR3 nucleotides are TGTGCCAGCAGTTACGACAGGGCCTTGGCCAAAAACATTCAGTACTTC. It is translated as CASSYDRALAKNIQYF.